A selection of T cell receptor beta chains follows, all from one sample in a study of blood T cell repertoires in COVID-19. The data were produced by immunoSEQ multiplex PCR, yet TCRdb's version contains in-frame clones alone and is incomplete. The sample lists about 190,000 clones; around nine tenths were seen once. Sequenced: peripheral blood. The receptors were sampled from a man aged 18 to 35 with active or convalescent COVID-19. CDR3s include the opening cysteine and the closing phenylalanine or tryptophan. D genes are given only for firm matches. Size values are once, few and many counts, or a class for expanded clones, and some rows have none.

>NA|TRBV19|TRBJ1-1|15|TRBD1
CASSMGQVINTEAFF
TGTGCCAGTAGTATGGGACAGGTAATAAACACTGAAGCTTTCTTT
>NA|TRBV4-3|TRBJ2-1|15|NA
CASSFRDEMGNEQFF
TGCGCCAGCAGCTTCAGGGATGAAATGGGAAATGAGCAGTTCTTC
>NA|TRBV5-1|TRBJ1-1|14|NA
CASSLLSGNTEAFF
TGCGCCAGCAGCTTGCTTTCCGGGAACACTGAAGCTTTCTTT
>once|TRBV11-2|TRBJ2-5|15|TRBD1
CASSLAGTGLKTQYF
TGTGCCAGCAGCTTAGCCGGGACAGGGCTGAAGACCCAGTACTTC
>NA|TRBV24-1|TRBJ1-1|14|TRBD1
CATSDTGGSTEAFF
TGTGCCACCAGTGACACAGGGGGATCCACTGAAGCTTTCTTT
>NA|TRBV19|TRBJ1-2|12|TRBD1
CASRDRSYGYTF
TGTGCCAGTAGGGACAGGTCCTATGGCTACACCTTC
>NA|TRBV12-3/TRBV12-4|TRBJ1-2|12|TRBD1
CASEGQGLGYTF
TGTGCCAGCGAGGGACAGGGTTTGGGCTACACCTTC
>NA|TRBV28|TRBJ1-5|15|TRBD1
CASSFPGTGNQPQHF
TGTGCCAGCAGTTTCCCCGGGACAGGGAATCAGCCCCAGCATTTT
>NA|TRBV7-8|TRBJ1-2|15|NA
CASSLRAGGVGGYTF
TGTGCCAGCAGCCTAAGGGCGGGGGGAGTGGGAGGCTACACCTTC
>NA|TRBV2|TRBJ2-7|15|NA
CASSPEPSQSYEQYF
TGTGCCAGCAGTCCTGAGCCATCGCAATCCTACGAGCAGTACTTC